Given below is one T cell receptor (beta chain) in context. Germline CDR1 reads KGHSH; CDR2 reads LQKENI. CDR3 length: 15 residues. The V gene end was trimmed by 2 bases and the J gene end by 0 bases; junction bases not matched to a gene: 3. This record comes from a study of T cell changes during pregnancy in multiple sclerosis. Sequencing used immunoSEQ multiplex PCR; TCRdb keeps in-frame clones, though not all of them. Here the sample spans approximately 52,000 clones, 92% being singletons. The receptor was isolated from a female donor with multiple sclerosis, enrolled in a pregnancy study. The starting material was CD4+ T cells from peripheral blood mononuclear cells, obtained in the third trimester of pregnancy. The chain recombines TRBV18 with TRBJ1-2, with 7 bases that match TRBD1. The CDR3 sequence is CASSPAGQPNYGYTF. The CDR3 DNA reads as TGTGCCAGCTCACCAGCGGGACAGCCTAACTATGGCTACACCTTC.